A selection of T cell receptor beta chains follows, all from one sample in a study of human T cells and chemical hapten exposure. In TCRdb, the RACE reads were re-called with MiXCR into one record per CDR3 protein. The table has about 250,000 distinct CDR3 sequences, 7.7% seen once. The starting material was whole blood, obtained in connection with sensitization to the hapten diphenylcyclopropenone (DPC). All receptors derive from a man between 18 and 35 years old with alopecia areata. Some clones in this sample may be carry-over from other donors' samples. Both conserved end residues are part of each CDR3. Fields, in order: V gene, clone size, D gene, J gene, CDR3 DNA, CDR3 protein. The D gene is left open where the match is weak. Rows give clone size only sometimes, using once, few, many, or a class for an expanded clone.

>TRBV27|-|TRBD1|TRBJ2-7
TGTGCCAGCAGTCCCCTAGACAGGGCTCTCTACGAGCAGTACTTC
CASSPLDRALYEQYF
>TRBV12-3/TRBV12-4|few|-|TRBJ1-2
TGTGCCAGCAGCCCTAGCCGTACAGCGCTCTATGGCTACACCTTC
CASSPSRTALYGYTF
>TRBV6-6|-|-|TRBJ2-7
TGTGCCAGCAGTTGGAGTGCGGACGGATACTACGAGCAGTACTTC
CASSWSADGYYEQYF
>TRBV2|many|-|TRBJ1-2
TGTGCCAGCAGTGGGGGTGTGGATGGCTACACCTTC
CASSGGVDGYTF
>TRBV20-1|-|-|TRBJ2-5
TGCAGTGCCCTCAGCCGCGCAGAGACCCAGTACTTC
CSALSRAETQYF
>TRBV7-2|few|-|TRBJ1-1
TGTGCCAGCAGCTACATAACGGTCAACACTGAAGCTTTCTTT
CASSYITVNTEAFF
>TRBV7-6|many|-|TRBJ1-4
TGTGCCAGCAGCCCTAGGGGCCAGGGTTCGGATGAAAAACTGTTTTTT
CASSPRGQGSDEKLFF
>TRBV5-5|few|-|TRBJ1-4
TGTGCCAGCAGCTTGAGGGAGGATGGAGCGGACGCGGAAAAACTGTTTTTT
CASSLREDGADAEKLFF
>TRBV4-1|-|-|TRBJ1-3
TGCGCCAGCAGCCCGAAACAGGGTACCGGAAACACCATATATTTT
CASSPKQGTGNTIYF
>TRBV6-5|-|TRBD1|TRBJ2-7
TGTGCCAGCAGACCCTCCCCGGACAGGGAATACTACGAGCAGTACTTC
CASRPSPDREYYEQYF
>TRBV11-2|many|-|TRBJ1-4
TGTGCCAGCAGCTTTTGGGAGAATGAAAAACTGTTTTTT
CASSFWENEKLFF
>TRBV6-2/TRBV6-3|many|-|TRBJ2-5
TGTGCCAGCAGTTACAACGTTATGACCCAGTACTTC
CASSYNVMTQYF
>TRBV7-3|many|-|TRBJ1-3
TGTGCCAGCAGCTTAAAAGGAGGAAACACCATATATTTT
CASSLKGGNTIYF
>TRBV7-9|many|-|TRBJ2-3
TGTGCCAGCAGCCCGCGAGGAGGGGGGGATTTAGATACGCAGTATTTT
CASSPRGGGDLDTQYF
>TRBV14|few|TRBD2|TRBJ2-4
TGTGCCAGCAGCCTGGGACTAGCGGGGGCAGTAGCCAAAAACATTCAGTACTTC
CASSLGLAGAVAKNIQYF
>TRBV4-3|-|TRBD1|TRBJ1-1
TGCGCCAGCAGCCAAAAACCGGGACAGGGCCACACTGAAGCTTTCTTT
CASSQKPGQGHTEAFF
>TRBV11-1|-|TRBD2|TRBJ2-3
TGTGCCAGCAGCCACCGGACTAGAGCGAAGGGAGATACGCAGTATTTT
CASSHRTRAKGDTQYF
>TRBV5-1|few|-|TRBJ2-1
TGCGCCAGCAGCAAGGGACCGCCGAATGAGCAGTTCTTC
CASSKGPPNEQFF
>TRBV7-6|few|-|TRBJ1-1
TGTGCCAGCAGCGCGGTGACGGGGTACACTGAAGCTTTCTTT
CASSAVTGYTEAFF
>TRBV18|-|-|TRBJ1-2
TGTGCCAGCTCACCAGGCAGGGCCTATGGCTACACCTTC
CASSPGRAYGYTF
>TRBV12-3/TRBV12-4|few|-|TRBJ2-1
TGTGCCAGCAGTTTAAAGGACAGCTCTCACTACAATGAGCAGTTCTTC
CASSLKDSSHYNEQFF
>TRBV11-2|few|-|TRBJ2-5
TGTGCCAGCAGCTTAGATGTCCAAGAGACCCAGTACTTC
CASSLDVQETQYF
>TRBV7-2|few|TRBD1|TRBJ2-7
TGTGCCAGCAGCTTAGGCAGGGGGCGAGCCTACGAGCAGTACTTC
CASSLGRGRAYEQYF
>TRBV7-9|-|-|TRBJ2-3
TGTGCCAGCAACCAATCCGAAGGGGACACCTCTGGGACAGATACGCAGTATTTT
CASNQSEGDTSGTDTQYF
>TRBV5-1|few|-|TRBJ2-7
TGCGCCACTAGGACGGAGACGGGGGAGCAGTACTTC
CATRTETGEQYF
>TRBV5-5|-|-|TRBJ1-1
TGTGCCAGCAGCTTGGTAAGCAGGGGCACTGAAGCTTTCTTT
CASSLVSRGTEAFF
>TRBV5-1|-|TRBD1|TRBJ1-4
TGCGCCAGCAGCTTTAGACAGGGGGCAGATGAAAAACTGTTTTTT
CASSFRQGADEKLFF
>TRBV29-1|many|-|TRBJ2-1
TGCAGCGTTGGTGGGCAGCCGAGGCTCTTC
CSVGGQPRLF
>TRBV11-1|-|TRBD1|TRBJ2-1
TGTGCCAGCAGCCCGCGGACAGGGAGGTCCTACAATGAGCAGTTCTTC
CASSPRTGRSYNEQFF
>TRBV2|few|TRBD1|TRBJ2-6
TGTGCCAGCAGGGCGATGGGGGACAGTTACTCTGGGGCCAACGTCCTGACTTTC
CASRAMGDSYSGANVLTF
>TRBV6-5|many|-|TRBJ1-1
TGTGCCAGCAGTTACGCGGGGGTGAACACTGAAGCTTTCTTT
CASSYAGVNTEAFF
>TRBV24-1|-|-|TRBJ1-1
TGTGCCACCAGTGATGCCCGGGGGATGAACACTGAAGCTTTCTTT
CATSDARGMNTEAFF
>TRBV6-2/TRBV6-3|-|-|TRBJ1-5
TGTGCCAGCAGTTCGCGTTCTAGCTGGGTTAGCAATCAGCCCCAGCATTTT
CASSSRSSWVSNQPQHF
>TRBV27|few|TRBD2|TRBJ2-7
TGTGCCAGCAGCCGGACTAGCGGGGGGTGGTTGGGCGAGCAGTACTTC
CASSRTSGGWLGEQYF
>TRBV5-5|few|TRBD1|TRBJ1-5
TGTGCCAGCAGCGCCGGGACAGTCACTCAGCCCCAGCATTTT
CASSAGTVTQPQHF
>TRBV19|many|TRBD1|TRBJ2-1
TGTGCCAGTAGCGACAGGGCTGGGAGTGAGCAGTTCTTC
CASSDRAGSEQFF
>TRBV18|-|-|TRBJ1-1
TGTGCCAGCTCAGCCCGTTTCGGCAGAGTGAACACTGAAGCTTTCTTT
CASSARFGRVNTEAFF
>TRBV5-1|-|TRBD1|TRBJ1-2
TGCGCCAGCAGCTTCTGGACAGGGGATGGCTACACCTTC
CASSFWTGDGYTF
>TRBV19|few|-|TRBJ2-2
TGTGCCAGTAGTATATTAACAGGAAAGTACACCGGGGAGCTGTTTTTT
CASSILTGKYTGELFF
>TRBV3-1|-|-|TRBJ1-2
TGTGCCAGCAGCCAAGCGGGCAGCTCCCTTTATGGCTACACCTTC
CASSQAGSSLYGYTF
>TRBV20-1|-|-|TRBJ2-1
TGCAGTGCTAGAGATCAGGATCCCCGGCTGCAGTTCTTC
CSARDQDPRLQFF
>TRBV7-9|-|-|TRBJ2-5
TGTGCCAGCAGCTTTCGGCTCCAAGAGACCCAGTACTTC
CASSFRLQETQYF
>TRBV3-1|few|-|TRBJ2-5
TGTGCCAGCAGCCAAGTGGGCCCGGCGGGTGGAGAGACCCAGTACTTC
CASSQVGPAGGETQYF
>TRBV7-2|-|TRBD1|TRBJ1-2
TGTGCCAGCAGCTTAGTACGGACAGGGGCGGCCTATGGCTACACCTTC
CASSLVRTGAAYGYTF
>TRBV7-6|few|-|TRBJ2-1
TGTGCCAGCAGTCACCCATATCGAAGGGCGAATAATGAGCAGTTCTTC
CASSHPYRRANNEQFF